The 21 T cell receptor beta chains given below trace back to one sample, sequenced in a study of shared clonotypes between healthy human individuals. The assay was immunoSEQ multiplex PCR, and TCRdb's table has in-frame clones only and misses some. This sample has roughly 2,300,000 clones, with around 92% found just once. The material sequenced was naive CD4+ T cells from PBMCs. The subset: CD45RA+ positively selected. The source of these receptors is a man between 18 and 29 years old in good health. Some clones in this sample may be carry-over from other donors' samples.

V is TRBV6-1 and J is TRBJ1-5; D gene ambiguous. CDR1 MNHNS and CDR2 SASEGT come from the germline V gene. This CDR3 has 13 amino acids. Trimming stripped 7 bases from V and 4 bases from J, with 11 bases between. In DNA, the CDR3 is TGTGCCAGCACCCTGTCCGGGAATCAGCCCCAGCATTTT. Its translation: CASTLSGNQPQHF.

The chain carries TRBV14 and TRBJ2-1; D is undetermined. Trimming cost V 0 bases and J 7 bases, with 10 bases left between them. Germline V gene data show CDR1 as SGHDN and CDR2 as FVKESK. The CDR3 covers 14 residues. The chain's CDR3 is CASSQDSLLNEQFF. CDR3 DNA sequence: TGTGCCAGCAGCCAAGATTCTCTGCTAAATGAGCAGTTCTTC.

The V call is TRBV6-5, the J call TRBJ1-1; maybe TRBD1 (6 bases). Trimming cost V 5 bases and J 0 bases, with 13 bases left between them. Germline CDR1 is MNHEY and CDR2 is SVGAGI. CDR3 length equals 15 residues. The CDR3 spells CASSKGGALNTEAFF. The CDR3, as DNA: TGTGCCAGCAGTAAAGGGGGGGCTTTGAACACTGAAGCTTTCTTT.

The chain couples TRBV12-5 to TRBJ2-5, with TRBD1 matching over 7 bases. Germline CDR1 reads LGHNT; CDR2 reads FRNRAP. The CDR3 has 16 residues. The junction had 10 bases not matched to a gene; V was cut back by 1 base and J by 5 bases. CDR3 coding DNA: TGTGCTAGTGGTTTGGACCCCACCGGGACAGCGGAGACCCAGTACTTC. This codes for CASGLDPTGTAETQYF.

This chain links TRBV28 with TRBJ1-2; possible D gene TRBD1, 5 bases. CDR1 and CDR2 from the germline V gene are MDHEN and SYDVKM. The V end was cut by 10 bases, the J end by 0 bases, with 15 bases between. The CDR3 length is 14 residues. CDR3 residues: CAINPDSANYGYTF. CDR3 DNA sequence: TGTGCCATCAACCCTGACAGCGCTAACTATGGCTACACCTTC.

This clone appeared a few times. As DNA, the CDR3 is TGTGCCATCAAGACTGGGCTTGCTGGGGAGAACACTGAAGCTTTCTTT. Amino acid sequence: CAIKTGLAGENTEAFF. V gene TRBV10-3 combines with J gene TRBJ1-1; D unclear. The CDR3 contains 16 residues. V was trimmed by 7 bases and J by 1 base, leaving 19 bases between them. Germline V gene sequence: CDR1 ENHRY, CDR2 SYGVKD.

This chain links TRBV7-7 with TRBJ2-2; D is perhaps TRBD1 (6 bases). The germline gives CDR1 SSHAT, CDR2 FNYEAQ (reference sequence). The CDR3 totals 13 residues. Trimming took 4 bases from V and 6 from J, leaving 9 bases between them. In nucleotides, the CDR3 is TGTGCCAGCAGCTCACAGGGCTCCGGGGAGCTGTTTTTT. Residues: CASSSQGSGELFF. Drawing the rest from reference TRBV7-7 and TRBJ2-2, the complete variable domain is GAGVSQSPRYKVTKRGQDVTLRCDPISSHATLYWYQQALGQGPEFLTYFNYEAQPDKSGLPSDRFSAERPEGSISTLTIQRTEQRDSAMYRCASSSQGSGELFFGEGSRLTVL.

The rearrangement uses TRBV11-2 and TRBJ2-5, with 10 bases identical to TRBD1. With V trimmed by 6 bases and J by 0 bases, 7 bases remained unmatched. The germline gives CDR1 SGHAT, CDR2 FQNNGV. The CDR3 sequence is 16 residues long. CDR3 sequence: CASSYGQGGHQETQYF. In DNA, the CDR3 is TGTGCCAGCAGTTATGGACAGGGGGGTCACCAAGAGACCCAGTACTTC.

This clone occurred once. The sample contains more than one DNA sequence encoding this CDR3. The V call is TRBV28, the J call TRBJ2-5; D is possibly TRBD2 (5 bases). Germline-derived CDR1 and CDR2 are MDHEN and SYDVKM. CDR3 length: 14 amino acids. The germline V and J ends were trimmed by 6 bases and 4 bases, with 15 bases remaining between them. Here the CDR3 DNA reads TGTGCCAGCAGCCGCCCCCGGGAACGAGAGACCCAGTACTTC. It codes for CASSRPRERETQYF.

The rearrangement uses TRBV10-1 and TRBJ2-1; tentative D call: TRBD2 (5 bases). The V end was cut by 4 bases, the J end by 7 bases, with 8 bases between. The CDR3 totals 12 residues. The germline gives CDR1 WNHNN, CDR2 SYGVQD (reference sequence). CDR3 loop: CASSGTGNEQFF. As DNA, the CDR3 is TGCGCCAGCAGTGGGACTGGAAATGAGCAGTTCTTC.

V is TRBV6-1 and J is TRBJ1-4; 9 bases align to TRBD1. CDR1 is MNHNS and CDR2 is SASEGT in the germline V gene. CDR3 size: 14 residues. Trimming cost V 6 bases and J 7 bases; bases outside gene matches: 6. The CDR3 spells CASRRQGVAEKLFF. CDR3 DNA sequence: TGTGCCAGCAGACGACAGGGGGTCGCTGAAAAACTGTTTTTT.

The rearrangement joins TRBV28 to TRBJ1-5; 7 bases fit TRBD1. CDR3 length equals 18 residues. Trimming at V came to 3 bases and at J to 3 bases, leaving 14 bases not matched to a gene. Germline CDR1 MDHEN, CDR2 SYDVKM. For the CDR3, the DNA is TGTGCCAGCAGTTTCCTTACCCCGCCGACAGGGACCAATCAGCCCCAGCATTTT. Its translation is CASSFLTPPTGTNQPQHF.

The chain recombines TRBV5-8 with TRBJ2-2; D not resolved. This CDR3 region has 16 residues. Trimming shortened V by 4 bases and J by 4 bases, and 17 bases separated the two germline ends. From germline, CDR1 is SGHTS and CDR2 YDEGEE. The CDR3 here is CASSPVETVLTGELFF. Here the CDR3 DNA reads TGTGCCAGCAGCCCGGTGGAGACCGTACTCACCGGGGAGCTGTTTTTT.

This clone has a single count. The chain carries TRBV4-1 and TRBJ2-3, with 11 bases identical to TRBD2. There are 18 residues in the CDR3. Germline assignment: CDR1 MGHRA and CDR2 YSYEKL. Germline trimming cut 1 base from V and 3 bases from J; bases unmatched to any gene: 9. CDR3 sequence (DNA): TGCGCCAGCAGCCAAGGACCCGCTAGCGGGAGGAAAACAGATACGCAGTATTTT. Protein product: CASSQGPASGRKTDTQYF.

This clone has only a few counts. This sequence joins TRBV18 and TRBJ1-5; D gene ambiguous. Trimming removed 3 bases from V and 3 bases from J, with 12 bases in between. Germline lookup yields CDR1 KGHSH and CDR2 LQKENI. This CDR3 spans 15 amino acids. The CDR3 nucleotides read TGTGCCAGCTCACCGGGAGGGAGTGACAATCAGCCCCAGCATTTT. Encoded protein: CASSPGGSDNQPQHF.

The chain couples TRBV11-2 to TRBJ1-1; D uncertain. The CDR3 sequence is 14 residues long. Trimming took 0 bases from V and 0 from J, leaving 5 bases between them. Germline values: CDR1 SGHAT, CDR2 FQNNGV. Here the CDR3 DNA reads TGTGCCAGCAGCTTAGAACCTTTGAACACTGAAGCTTTCTTT. Its translation: CASSLEPLNTEAFF.

The chain is built from TRBV9 and TRBJ2-2; D might be TRBD2 (5 bases). The CDR3 extends over 15 amino acids. Germline CDR1 reads SGDLS; CDR2 reads YYNGEE. Between the trimmed V and J ends, which lost 3 bases and 6 bases, there was a span of 15 bases. The CDR3 coding sequence is TGTGCCAGCAGCGCCGCGGGCCAACCACCCGGGGAGCTGTTTTTT. Its protein is CASSAAGQPPGELFF.

To note about this clone: The sample holds other DNA sequences that translate to the same CDR3. The chain uses TRBV7-3 and TRBJ2-2; 10 nucleotides line up with TRBD1. Germline CDR1 is SGHTA and CDR2 is FQGTGA. This CDR3 spans 16 amino acids. V lost 2 bases to trimming and J lost 1 base; unmatched junction nucleotides: 1. DNA of the CDR3: TGTGCCAGCAGCTTACGGGACAGGGGGAACACCGGGGAGCTGTTTTTT. Translated: CASSLRDRGNTGELFF.

CDR3 region: CSVEVSQVEAFF. CDR3 DNA: TGCAGCGTTGAGGTATCCCAGGTAGAAGCTTTCTTT. V is TRBV29-1 and J is TRBJ1-1; D unresolved. Germline V gene sequence: CDR1 SQVTM, CDR2 ANQGSEA. The CDR3 is 12 amino acids. The V and J ends lost 3 bases and 8 bases respectively, with 13 bases between them.

V and J are TRBV5-4 and TRBJ2-3, with D tentatively TRBD1 (6 bases). The CDR3 consists of 14 residues. V was clipped by 6 bases and J by 5 bases, with 16 bases between them. Germline CDR1 reads SGHNT; CDR2 reads YYREEE (reference sequence). In DNA form, the CDR3 reads TGTGCCAGCAACATACACGGGACAAAAGATACGCAGTATTTT. Protein product: CASNIHGTKDTQYF.

Notes on this clone: At the DNA level, this CDR3 is encoded by other sequences in the same sample as well. The chain is built from TRBV6-5 and TRBJ2-5; TRBD2 is a possible D gene (6 bases). CDR1 and CDR2 from the germline V gene are MNHEY and SVGAGI. The CDR3 consists of 12 residues. V lost 11 bases to trimming and J lost 0 bases, with 10 bases between them. The CDR3 nucleotides are TGTGCCTCACGCGGGAACCAAGAGACCCAGTACTTC. The encoded protein is CASRGNQETQYF.